The 9 T cell receptor beta chains reported below all come from one sample, sequenced in a study of post-analysis software for immune sequencing data. Study results and caveats: Roughly 5 TRBV segments, TRBV5-6, TRBV5-1 and TRBV20-1 among them, were found more frequent in patients than controls.

No cognate antigen is known for these TCRs. Built from TCR beta cDNA, the libraries had unique molecular identifiers in them. Via MiXCR, TCRdb re-called the PCR reads, giving one row per CDR3 protein. The sample records roughly 800,000 distinct CDR3 sequences, 25% to 30% being singletons. The sequencing sample was made of blood. These receptors all come from a girl between 5 and 17 years old with multiple sclerosis.

The chain joins TRBV27 to TRBJ2-7, with 7 bases fitting TRBD2. Trimming took 1 base from V and 2 from J; bases not matched to a gene: 5. Germline-derived CDR1 and CDR2 are MNHEY and SMNVEV (reference sequence). This CDR3 has 15 amino acids. CDR3 nucleotide sequence: TGTGCCAGCAGTTTATTCCCAGCGGGACCCTACGAGCAGTACTTC. Translating it yields CASSLFPAGPYEQYF.

This clonotype has only a few counts. The chain is built from TRBV20-1 and TRBJ2-7, with D unclear. V dropped 3 bases and J dropped 5 bases, with 8 bases sitting between them. The CDR3 extends over 11 amino acids. Germline CDR1 reads DFQATT; CDR2 reads SNEGSKA (reference sequence). In DNA form, the CDR3 reads TGCAGTGCTAGTTGGTCAGACGAGCAGTACTTC. Its translation: CSASWSDEQYF.

A few counts support this clonotype. The chain couples TRBV2 to TRBJ2-2, with 7 bases aligning to TRBD2. The V gene end was trimmed by 4 bases and the J gene end by 11 bases; junction bases not matched to a gene: 13. The CDR3 extends over 15 amino acids. Germline V gives CDR1 SNHLY, CDR2 FYNNEI. The CDR3 loop is CASSAWGGRQIELFF. In DNA, the CDR3 is TGTGCCAGCAGTGCGTGGGGGGGACGACAGATAGAGCTGTTTTTT.

This clonotype was seen more than once but under ten times. The chain is built from TRBV4-2 and TRBJ1-2; 7 positions agree with TRBD1. The germline CDR1 and CDR2 sequences are LGHNA and YNFKEQ. There are 14 residues in the CDR3. With 2 bases clipped from V and 6 bases from J, the junction kept 6 bases outside the gene matches. The CDR3 reads CASSQNNDRDGYTF. CDR3 bases: TGTGCCAGCAGCCAAAATAACGACAGGGATGGCTACACCTTC.

The rearrangement links TRBV9 to TRBJ1-2; D is ambiguous. This CDR3 has 14 amino acids. The germline V gene encodes CDR1 SGDLS and CDR2 YYNGEE. Trimming took 0 bases from V and 4 from J, leaving 10 bases between them. The CDR3 spells CASSVVGQPYGYTF. In DNA form, the CDR3 reads TGTGCCAGCAGCGTAGTAGGGCAGCCCTATGGCTACACCTTC. Full variable domain (outside the CDR3, taken from reference TRBV9 and TRBJ1-2): DSGVTQTPKHLITATGQRVTLRCSPRSGDLSVYWYQQSLDQGLQFLIQYYNGEERAKGNILERFSAQQFPDLHSELNLSSLELGDSALYFCASSVVGQPYGYTFGSGTRLTVV.

V is TRBV20-1 and J is TRBJ1-2; 10 positions match TRBD1. Germline loops: CDR1 DFQATT, CDR2 SNEGSKA (reference sequence). The trim removed 0 bases at V and 4 bases at J, leaving 5 bases unmatched. The CDR3 is made up of 15 amino acids. The CDR3, as DNA: TGCAGTGCTAGAGACCTGGACAGGGGGATCTATGGCTACACCTTC. Amino acids: CSARDLDRGIYGYTF.

This chain links TRBV5-1 with TRBJ2-1, with 7 nucleotides matching TRBD2. The CDR3 runs to 15 residues. From germline, CDR1 is SGHRS and CDR2 YFSETQ. This CDR3 reads CASSRDQRDRNEQFF. CDR3 sequence (DNA): TGCGCTTCATCCAGGGACCAGCGGGATAGGAATGAGCAGTTCTTC.

J is TRBJ2-5 and V is TRBV6-5; 7 bases line up with TRBD2. Germline CDR1 reads MNHEY; CDR2 reads SVGAGI. The CDR3 loop spans 13 amino acids. The trim removed 8 bases at V and 5 bases at J, leaving 8 bases unmatched. The CDR3 region has the DNA TGTGCCAGCTGTTCGGGGGGTTGGGAGACCCAGTACTTC. Translation gives CASCSGGWETQYF.

In this sample, this clonotype turned up many times. This chain uses TRBV5-1 with TRBJ2-3; D tentatively reads TRBD1 or TRBD2 (5 bases each). CDR3 size: 16 residues. CDR1 and CDR2 from the germline V gene are SGHRS and YFSETQ. Trimming took off 4 bases at V and 3 bases at J, with 18 bases between the two ends. The CDR3 loop reads CASSRKTDRGTDTQYF. The DNA of the CDR3 is TGCGCCAGCAGCAGGAAGACAGACAGAGGGACAGATACGCAGTATTTT.